The 32 T cell receptor beta chains below were found in one sample sequenced in a study of Graves' ophthalmopathy and Graves' hyperthyroidism. Amplification targeted the TCR beta CDR3 regions, with RNA transcripts as the source material. Amplification began with first-round RT-PCR using HTBI primers, then second-round multiplex PCR was performed. TCRdb re-called the multiplex PCR reads with MiXCR, one entry per CDR3 protein. The sample shows over a million distinct CDR3 sequences, roughly two fifths of them seen only once. Material: peripheral blood or thyroid tissue (not recorded which). All receptors derive from an adult man with Graves' hyperthyroidism.

This chain links TRBV4-2 with TRBJ1-6; D unclear. Germline CDR1 is LGHNA and CDR2 is YNFKEQ. Trimming took 1 base from V and 5 from J, leaving 12 bases between them. The CDR3 totals 16 residues. CDR3 in amino acids: CASSQGRRSNNSPLHF. The CDR3, as DNA: TGTGCCAGCAGCCAAGGTAGACGGAGTAATAATTCACCCCTCCACTTT.

This clonotype was picked up many times. The V call is TRBV20-1, the J call TRBJ2-2; D may be TRBD1 (6 bases). CDR3 size: 14 residues. Per the germline V gene, CDR1 is DFQATT and CDR2 is SNEGSKA (reference sequence). V lost 6 bases and J 6 bases, leaving 17 bases between the germline ends. CDR3 nucleotide sequence: TGCAGTGCACTACTCGGGACAAAGGCCGGGGAGCTGTTTTTT. This translates into CSALLGTKAGELFF.

This clonotype was detected many times. The rearrangement joins TRBV7-2 to TRBJ2-7, with TRBD1 as a possible D gene (5 bases). CDR1 is SGHTA, CDR2 FQGNSA, per germline. CDR3 length equals 12 residues. The V end was cut by 3 bases, the J end by 6 bases, with 9 bases between. The CDR3 is CASSFSGFEQYF. In nucleotides, the CDR3 is TGTGCCAGCAGCTTTTCAGGGTTCGAGCAGTACTTC.

V gene TRBV9 combines with J gene TRBJ1-2; D is possibly TRBD1 (5 bases). V was pared by 5 bases and J by 6 bases, with 20 bases between. The germline V gene has CDR1 SGDLS and CDR2 YYNGEE. The CDR3 consists of 15 residues. This CDR3 reads CASSLTTGVYHGYTF. DNA of the CDR3: TGTGCCAGCAGTTTGACCACAGGAGTATACCATGGCTACACCTTC. Drawing the rest from reference TRBV9 and TRBJ1-2, the complete variable domain is DSGVTQTPKHLITATGQRVTLRCSPRSGDLSVYWYQQSLDQGLQFLIQYYNGEERAKGNILERFSAQQFPDLHSELNLSSLELGDSALYFCASSLTTGVYHGYTFGSGTRLTVV.

This clonotype has at least ten counts. The V call is TRBV13, the J call TRBJ2-7; TRBD1 or TRBD2 may be the D gene (5 bases each). Trimming pared 5 bases from V and 7 bases from J, leaving 18 bases between. Germline CDR1 reads PRHDT; CDR2 reads FYEKMQ (reference sequence). CDR3 length: 14 residues. As DNA, the CDR3 is TGTGCCAGCAGCGGCCGGGACCGGATCAGGGAGCAGTACTTC. Its protein is CASSGRDRIREQYF.

Concerning this clonotype: Without the conserved terminal phenylalanine or tryptophan, this CDR3 likely stems from a read error. No DNA is shown, since the ends of the CDR3 on it are uncertain; the CDR3 is the one TCRdb lists. The chain carries TRBV15 and TRBJ1-1. The CDR3 spans 8 amino acids, including both terminal residues. The germline V gene encodes CDR1 LNHNV and CDR2 YYDKDF (reference sequence). The CDR3 here is CATSRGYE.

Notes on this clonotype: The conserved final phenylalanine or tryptophan is absent from the CDR3, which likely points to a read error. The DNA is omitted, as the CDR3 cannot be located on it reliably, and the CDR3 follows TCRdb's listing. The chain recombines TRBV20-1 with TRBJ2-5; the D call TRBD1 from the table was never checked on the DNA. Germline V gene sequence: CDR1 DFQATT, CDR2 SNEGSKA (reference sequence). The CDR3 is made up of 9 amino acids, end residues included. Here the CDR3 reads CSASADMDI.

V is TRBV7-2 and J is TRBJ2-7, with no clear D. The germline gives CDR1 SGHTA, CDR2 FQGNSA. The CDR3 is made up of 13 amino acids. With 0 bases removed from V and 7 bases from J, the gap between germline ends came to 10 bases. CDR3 loop: CASSLAVNTEQYF. CDR3 coding DNA: TGTGCCAGCAGCTTAGCAGTGAACACTGAGCAGTACTTC.

The table lists this clonotype with many counts. The gene calls are TRBV12-3 or TRBV12-4 and TRBJ1-1; D gene unclear. Between the trimmed V and J ends, which lost 2 bases and 3 bases, there was a span of 10 bases. CDR3 length equals 14 residues. CDR3 sequence: CASSLLPRDTEAFF. For the CDR3, the DNA is TGTGCCAGCAGTTTATTGCCGAGGGACACTGAAGCTTTCTTT.

With respect to this clonotype: A read error may produce the germline difference seen at one junction end. V and J are TRBV29-1 and TRBJ1-2, with TRBD1 matching 8 bases. Looked up from germline, CDR1 is SQVTM and CDR2 is ANQGSEA. This CDR3 region has 12 residues. The CDR3 loop reads CSVEESGGREAF. CDR3 in DNA: TGCAGCGTTGAAGAGTCAGGGGGCCGCGAAGCTTTC.

The V call is TRBV10-2, the J call TRBJ1-2; 8 bases map to TRBD1. CDR3 length equals 13 residues. With 11 bases clipped from V and 6 bases from J, the junction kept 11 bases outside the gene matches. The germline CDR1 and CDR2 sequences are WSHSY and SAAADI. CDR3 DNA: TGCGCCCGACAGGGGTTGGACAAGGATGGCTACACCTTC. Amino acids: CARQGLDKDGYTF.

The chain has TRBV29-1 and TRBJ2-7; 8 bases match TRBD2. Germline CDR1 SQVTM, CDR2 ANQGSEA. This CDR3 is 14 amino acids long. The DNA for the CDR3 is TGCAGTGCCCCGGGACTAGTAGGAAGCTACGAGCAGTACTTC. It codes for CSAPGLVGSYEQYF.

The sample holds many counts of this clonotype. This chain uses TRBV5-8 with TRBJ2-5; D possibly matches TRBD1 or TRBD2 (5 bases each). The V end was cut by 3 bases, the J end by 5 bases, with 17 bases between. The CDR3 contains 15 residues. The V gene's germline CDR1 is SGHTS and CDR2 YDEGEE. Written as DNA, the CDR3 is TGTGCCAGCAGCTCCCTCACGCGACAGCGGGAGACCCAGTACTTC. Translating it yields CASSSLTRQRETQYF.

The chain combines TRBV11-2 with TRBJ2-5; TRBD2 matches at 7 bases. The germline CDR1 and CDR2 sequences are SGHAT and FQNNGV. The CDR3 covers 14 residues. The J segment lost 5 bases and the V segment lost 4 bases, leaving 7 bases of the junction unmatched. The CDR3: CASSYGSGIETQYF. For the CDR3, the DNA is TGTGCCAGCAGCTATGGCAGCGGGATTGAGACCCAGTACTTC.

The chain uses TRBV6-1 and TRBJ2-5, with a possible D match to TRBD1 (6 bases). The closer fit of TRBJ2-7 to the DNA end suggests the J call may be wrong. From germline, CDR1 is MNHNS and CDR2 SASEGT. The CDR3 runs to 12 residues. DNA for the CDR3: TGTGCCAGCATTGGGGGCTTTTACGAGCAGTACTTC. Translation gives CASIGGFYEQYF.

The V and J genes are TRBV7-2 and TRBJ1-6; a possible D gene is TRBD1 (6 bases). V lost 5 bases to trimming and J lost 7 bases, with 18 bases between them. Germline-derived CDR1 and CDR2 are SGHTA and FQGNSA. There are 16 residues in the CDR3. The CDR3 DNA sequence: TGTGCCAGCAGCCCCCAGCCCGGGGGCTTGAATTCACCCCTCCACTTT. Protein sequence: CASSPQPGGLNSPLHF.

This clonotype occurred many times. The genes are TRBV2 and TRBJ2-7; 9 bases fit TRBD2. J lost 3 bases, V lost 0 bases, and 6 bases had no gene match. The CDR3 totals 16 residues. CDR1 is SNHLY, CDR2 FYNNEI, per germline. Here the CDR3 DNA reads TGTGCCAGCAGTGAAGCTGTCCTAGCGGGACTCTACGAGCAGTACTTC. Translation gives CASSEAVLAGLYEQYF.

The rearrangement uses TRBV10-3 and TRBJ2-7, with TRBD1 matching 8 bases. This CDR3 has 13 amino acids. CDR1 is ENHRY, CDR2 SYGVKD, per germline. The chain's CDR3 is CAHRGQGLNEQYF. The DNA of the CDR3 is TGTGCTCATAGAGGACAGGGTTTGAACGAGCAGTACTTC.

The chain recombines TRBV20-1 with TRBJ2-7; TRBD1 agrees at 7 bases. This CDR3 has 15 residues. Germline V lookup: CDR1 DFQATT, CDR2 SNEGSKA (reference sequence). The CDR3 sequence is CSVAGDSNGPYEQYF. The CDR3 DNA reads TGCAGCGTTGCAGGGGACAGTAACGGCCCTTACGAGCAGTACTTC.

The chain couples TRBV12-3 or TRBV12-4 to TRBJ2-7; perhaps TRBD1 as D (6 bases). V was clipped by 4 bases and J by 12 bases, with 16 bases between them. The CDR3 covers 12 residues. Here the CDR3 reads CASSSGTSRPYF. CDR3 bases: TGTGCCAGCAGTTCCGGGACATCCAGGCCGTACTTC.

The chain is built from TRBV29-1 and TRBJ1-2; D is perhaps TRBD1 (5 bases). This CDR3 comprises 13 residues. Germline CDR1 SQVTM, CDR2 ANQGSEA. The V end was cut by 7 bases, the J end by 4 bases, with 16 bases between. The CDR3 sequence: CSARVGEGYGYTF. The CDR3 DNA reads TGCAGCGCACGTGTAGGGGAAGGCTATGGCTACACCTTC.

This clonotype was recorded many times. The chain combines TRBV28 with TRBJ1-2; D not resolved. Germline CDR1 is MDHEN and CDR2 is SYDVKM. V shed 8 bases and J shed 8 bases, with 12 bases lying between them. The length of the CDR3 is 11 residues. CDR3 in DNA: TGTGCCAGCGCCGGGCCTCGGGGCTACACCTTC. Translation gives CASAGPRGYTF.

Comments on this clonotype: With a much larger clone just one base away, this may be a read error. The chain uses TRBV7-8 and TRBJ1-2; D is unclear. Germline CDR1 and CDR2: SGHVS and FQNEAQ. CDR3 length equals 14 residues. This CDR3 is CAGSLVLEEHGYTF. The CDR3 DNA reads as TGTGCCGGCAGCTTAGTACTGGAGGAGCATGGCTACACCTTC. Full variable domain (missing parts from reference TRBV7-8 and TRBJ1-2): GAGVSQSPRYKVAKRGQDVALRCDPISGHVSLFWYQQALGQGPEFLTYFQNEAQLDKSGLPSDRFFAERPEGSVSTLKIQRTQQEDSAVYLCAGSLVLEEHGYTFGSGTRLTVV.

Many counts were recorded for this clonotype. The rearrangement joins TRBV9 to TRBJ1-1, with D maybe TRBD1 (5 bases). V dropped 0 bases and J dropped 7 bases, with 16 bases sitting between them. CDR1 and CDR2 from the germline V gene are SGDLS and YYNGEE. The CDR3 loop spans 15 amino acids. The DNA for the CDR3 is TGTGCCAGCAGCGTAGGGGGAACAGGACGGAGTGAAGCTTTCTTT. Protein: CASSVGGTGRSEAFF. The complete variable domain, with remaining parts taken from reference TRBV9 and TRBJ1-1, reads DSGVTQTPKHLITATGQRVTLRCSPRSGDLSVYWYQQSLDQGLQFLIQYYNGEERAKGNILERFSAQQFPDLHSELNLSSLELGDSALYFCASSVGGTGRSEAFFGQGTRLTVV.

This clonotype came up many times. The chain employs TRBV10-3 and TRBJ2-7, with D perhaps given as TRBD1 or TRBD2 (7 bases each). CDR3 length: 16 amino acids. Germline CDR1 and CDR2: ENHRY and SYGVKD. Trimming pared 3 bases from V and 0 bases from J, leaving 15 bases between. The CDR3 loop reads CAISDQSGTDSYEQYF. CDR3 coding DNA: TGTGCCATCAGTGACCAAAGCGGGACAGACTCCTACGAGCAGTACTTC.

This chain uses TRBV25-1 with TRBJ2-6; D not certain. Germline values: CDR1 MGHDK, CDR2 SYGVNS. The CDR3 extends over 17 amino acids. The V gene lost 0 bases and the J gene lost 0 bases, with 9 bases spanning the gap. This CDR3 is CASSEYSRRSGANVLTF. The CDR3, as DNA: TGTGCCAGCAGTGAATATTCCAGACGCTCTGGGGCCAACGTCCTGACTTTC.

About this clonotype: One junction end disagrees with the germline gene, perhaps due to a read error. The chain's CDR3 is CASSYSKGRTDSPLHF. CDR3 nucleotides: TGTGCCAGCAGTTACTCGAAGGGAAGGACCGACTCACCCCTCCACTTT. V usage is TRBV10-2 and J usage is TRBJ1-6, with unresolved D. Per germline, CDR1 WSHSY and CDR2 SAAADI. This CDR3 is built from 16 residues.

By sample fraction, this clonotype is medium-sized. V usage is TRBV25-1 and J usage is TRBJ1-3; D call uncertain. The CDR3 contains 14 residues. Trimming took off 3 bases at V and 0 bases at J, with 6 bases between the two ends. Germline assignment: CDR1 MGHDK and CDR2 SYGVNS. CDR3 region: CASSEPRSGNTIYF. The CDR3 DNA reads TGTGCCAGCAGTGAGCCGCGCTCTGGAAACACCATATATTTT.

This clonotype was observed a few times. This chain uses TRBV11-2 with TRBJ2-5; tentative D call: TRBD1 (6 bases). The V gene's germline CDR1 is SGHAT and CDR2 FQNNGV. The CDR3 is made up of 15 amino acids. Trimming took off 5 bases at V and 4 bases at J, with 17 bases between the two ends. The CDR3: CASSRQRGSVETQYF. Here the CDR3 DNA reads TGTGCCAGCAGCAGACAAAGGGGGTCGGTAGAGACCCAGTACTTC.

This clonotype turned up a few times. This may be a read error, as it is one base from a much larger clone. The CDR3 DNA follows: TGCAGTGCTCTCCCCGCCGAGCAGTACTTC. Translation: CSALPAEQYF. The rearrangement joins TRBV20-1 to TRBJ2-7; D gene uncertain. The V gene lost 5 bases and the J gene lost 6 bases, with 8 bases spanning the gap. Looked up from germline, CDR1 is DFQATT and CDR2 is SNEGSKA (reference sequence). This CDR3 comprises 10 residues.

This clonotype was found once. The CDR3 DNA follows: TGTGCCAGCAGTCATCTTCTAGGGCCTAGAGGTTCACCCCTCCACTTT. Its protein is CASSHLLGPRGSPLHF. The chain has TRBV25-1 and TRBJ1-6; unclear D gene. Germline values: CDR1 MGHDK, CDR2 SYGVNS. The germline V and J ends were trimmed by 5 bases and 9 bases, with 20 bases remaining between them. The CDR3 consists of 16 residues.

This clonotype was seen only once. One junction end disagrees with the germline gene, perhaps due to a read error. This chain joins TRBV29-1 and TRBJ1-2, with no clear D. The CDR3 runs to 13 residues. Looked up from germline, CDR1 is SQVTM and CDR2 is ANQGSEA. This chain's CDR3 is CSVGTAESYGCTF. The CDR3, as DNA: TGCAGCGTTGGGACGGCGGAATCCTATGGCTGCACCTTC.